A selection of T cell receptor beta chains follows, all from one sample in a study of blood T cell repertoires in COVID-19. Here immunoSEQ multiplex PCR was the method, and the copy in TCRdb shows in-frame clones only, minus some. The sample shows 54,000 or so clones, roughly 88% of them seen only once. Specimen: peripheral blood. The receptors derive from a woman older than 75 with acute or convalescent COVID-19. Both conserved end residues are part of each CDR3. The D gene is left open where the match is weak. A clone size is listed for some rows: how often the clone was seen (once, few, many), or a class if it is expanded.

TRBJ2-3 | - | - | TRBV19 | TGTGCCAGTAGTATAAACGGTTTTAGCACAGATACGCAGTATTTT | CASSINGFSTDTQYF
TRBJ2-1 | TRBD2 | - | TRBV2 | TGTGCCAGCAAAAGACTAGCGGTACCCTACAATGAGCAGTTCTTC | CASKRLAVPYNEQFF
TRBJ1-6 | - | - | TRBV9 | TGTGCCAGCAGCGTAGCTACGGGGAATAATTCACCCCTCCACTTT | CASSVATGNNSPLHF
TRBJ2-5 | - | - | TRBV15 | TGTGCCACCAGCAGAGATGGCGCTCTGCCTCCGGTGGAGGGAGAGACCCAGTACTTC | CATSRDGALPPVEGETQYF
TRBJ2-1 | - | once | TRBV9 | TGTGCCAGCAGCGTACTAGGGAGCTCCTACAATGAGCAGTTCTTC | CASSVLGSSYNEQFF
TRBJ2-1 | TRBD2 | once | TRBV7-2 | TGTGCCAGCAGCCCCCGGGCTAGCGGGAGCGGTGAGCAGTTCTTC | CASSPRASGSGEQFF
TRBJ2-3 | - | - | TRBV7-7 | TGTGCTAGCAGCCCTCTGGTGGGGGCCGGCACAGATACGCAGTATTTT | CASSPLVGAGTDTQYF
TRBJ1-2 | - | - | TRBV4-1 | TGCGCCAGCAGCCAAGTTACTAACTATGGCTACACCTTC | CASSQVTNYGYTF
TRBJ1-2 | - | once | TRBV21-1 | TGTGCCAGCAGCAAAAGGCCCCACGGACAGAAAGGCTATGGCTACACCTTC | CASSKRPHGQKGYGYTF
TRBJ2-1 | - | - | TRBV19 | TGTGCCAGTAGTATCGTGGACTGGGAGCAGTTCTTC | CASSIVDWEQFF
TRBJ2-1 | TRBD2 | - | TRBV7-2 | TGTGCCAGCAGCTTAGCGGCGGGGGGCTATGGTGAGCAGTTCTTC | CASSLAAGGYGEQFF
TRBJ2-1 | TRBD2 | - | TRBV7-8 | TGTGCCAGTTCTCCTACTAGCGGGGAGTACAATGAGCAGTTCTTC | CASSPTSGEYNEQFF
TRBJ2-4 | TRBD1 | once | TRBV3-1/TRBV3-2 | TGTGCCAGCAGCCAAGAGAGGGACAGGTGGGGAAACATTCAGTACTTC | CASSQERDRWGNIQYF
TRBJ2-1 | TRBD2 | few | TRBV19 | TGTGCCAGTAGGGCTAGCGGGAGAGAGCAGTTCTTC | CASRASGREQFF
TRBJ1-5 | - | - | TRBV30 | TGTGCCTGGGACGGGGGGATTAGCAATCAGCCCCAGCATTTT | CAWDGGISNQPQHF
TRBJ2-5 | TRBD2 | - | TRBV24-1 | TGTGCCACCAGTGACCCTCGGGGGGCCCAGTACTTC | CATSDPRGAQYF
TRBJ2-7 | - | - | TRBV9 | TGTGCCAGCAGCCCAAGGGGGGGTCGCGAGCAGTACTTC | CASSPRGGREQYF
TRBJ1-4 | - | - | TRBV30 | TGTGCCTGGACAACAGGTTTTGGTGAAAAACTGTTTTTT | CAWTTGFGEKLFF
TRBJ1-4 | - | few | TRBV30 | TGTGCCTGGAGGCCGCTAGCAGATAATGAAAAACTGTTTTTT | CAWRPLADNEKLFF
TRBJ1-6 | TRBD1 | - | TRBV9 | TGTGCCAGCAGCGTAAAGACAGGGCGGGATTCACCCCTCCACTTT | CASSVKTGRDSPLHF
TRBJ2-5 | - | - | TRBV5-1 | TGCGCCAGCAGCTTTCGGTTCGCAGGGCAAGAGACCCAGTACTTC | CASSFRFAGQETQYF
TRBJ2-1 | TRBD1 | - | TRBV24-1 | TGTGCCACCAAAGACAGGGGTTCCCATGAGCAGTTCTTC | CATKDRGSHEQFF
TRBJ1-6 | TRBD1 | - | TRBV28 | TGTGCCAGCATTGGGACAGGCAGGGGTTCACCCCTCCACTTT | CASIGTGRGSPLHF
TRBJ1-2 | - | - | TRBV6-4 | TGTGCCAGCAAACCCCAGCCTAGGACAGTCAACTATGGCTACACCTTC | CASKPQPRTVNYGYTF
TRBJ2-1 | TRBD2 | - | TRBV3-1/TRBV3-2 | TGTGCCAGCAGCCCGCCTTCTAGCGGGATTACGTTCTTC | CASSPPSSGITFF
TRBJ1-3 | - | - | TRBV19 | TGTGCCAGTAGTCCATTACAGGGACCCTCCTCTGGAAACACCATATATTTT | CASSPLQGPSSGNTIYF
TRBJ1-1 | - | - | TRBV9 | TGTGCCAGCAGCTCACAGATGAACACTGAAGCTTTCTTT | CASSSQMNTEAFF
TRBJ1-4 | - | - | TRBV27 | TGTGCCAGCAGTCCCCCCCGGGGGGCGCTAACTAATGAAAAACTGTTTTTT | CASSPPRGALTNEKLFF
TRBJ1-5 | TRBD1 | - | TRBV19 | TGTGCCAGTAGTACCCCCCAGGGGACAGGGAATAATCAGCCCCAGCATTTT | CASSTPQGTGNNQPQHF
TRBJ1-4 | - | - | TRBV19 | TGTGCCAGTAGTATACAGGGCTCGAACGAAAAACTGTTTTTT | CASSIQGSNEKLFF
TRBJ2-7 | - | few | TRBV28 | TGTGCCTCGCGAGGTACTAACTACGAGCAGTACTTC | CASRGTNYEQYF
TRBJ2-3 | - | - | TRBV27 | TGTGCCAGCAGAGTAGGACAGCGGTCAGATACGCAGTATTTT | CASRVGQRSDTQYF
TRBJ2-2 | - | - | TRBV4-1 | TGCGCCAGCAGCCAAGATGGACTGACCTCCGGGGGGGAGCTGTTTTTT | CASSQDGLTSGGELFF
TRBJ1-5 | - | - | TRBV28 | TGTGCCAGCAAGTCGGGGGATTGGCAGCCCCAGCATTTT | CASKSGDWQPQHF
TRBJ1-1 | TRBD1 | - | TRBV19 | TGTGCCAGTAGTCCACAGGGGGCGCTTTTCACGTCTTACGGCTCTGAAGCTTTCTTT | CASSPQGALFTSYGSEAFF
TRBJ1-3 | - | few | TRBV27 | TGTGCCAGCAGTTTATATCTTGGAAACACCATATATTTT | CASSLYLGNTIYF
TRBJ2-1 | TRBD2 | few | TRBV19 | TGTGCCAGTAGTGTAGCGGGAGGGTACAATGAGCAGTTCTTC | CASSVAGGYNEQFF
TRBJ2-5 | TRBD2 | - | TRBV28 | TGTGCCAGCAGTTTTGAGATTCGGGGGGGGGTGACCCAGTACTTC | CASSFEIRGGVTQYF
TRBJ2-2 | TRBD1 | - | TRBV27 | TGTGCCAGCAGTTTAAGAGGACAGGGCGGCACCGGGGAGCTGTTTTTT | CASSLRGQGGTGELFF
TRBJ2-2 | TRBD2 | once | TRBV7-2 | TGTGCCAGCAGCTTAGTAGCGGGGGCCACCACCGGGGAGCTGTTTTTT | CASSLVAGATTGELFF
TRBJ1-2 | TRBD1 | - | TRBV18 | TGTGCCAGCTCCCGGGACAGGGGGCTCGATGGCTACACCTTC | CASSRDRGLDGYTF
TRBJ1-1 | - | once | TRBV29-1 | TGCAGCGTTGGGGGGCTTGACACTGAAGCTTTCTTT | CSVGGLDTEAFF
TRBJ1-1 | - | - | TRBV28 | TGTGCCAGCAGTTTCGTGCAGGAGAACACTGAAGCTTTCTTT | CASSFVQENTEAFF
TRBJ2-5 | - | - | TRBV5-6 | TGTGCCAGCAGCTTCTCGGGGGGCAAGGAGACCCAGTACTTC | CASSFSGGKETQYF
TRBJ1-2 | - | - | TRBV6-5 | TGTGCCAGCAGTTCAGGGGCTAAGGGCTACACCTTC | CASSSGAKGYTF
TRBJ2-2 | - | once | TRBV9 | TGTGCCAGCAGCGTAGGCGGAGGGCCTAACACCGGGGAGCTGTTTTTT | CASSVGGGPNTGELFF
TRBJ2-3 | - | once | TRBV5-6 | TGTGCCAGCACCCGGACAGTTAACACAGGCACGCAGTATTTT | CASTRTVNTGTQYF
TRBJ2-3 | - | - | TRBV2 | TGTGCCAGCAGCACAGGGTTCAAAAGCACAGATACGCAGTATTTT | CASSTGFKSTDTQYF
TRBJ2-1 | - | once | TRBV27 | TGTGCCAGCAGTCCCCCGCGAAACAATGAGCAGTTCTTC | CASSPPRNNEQFF
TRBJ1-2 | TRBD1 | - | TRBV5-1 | TGCGCCAGCAGCTTGTTCGTGGCAGGGGGACGGTATGGCTACACCTTC | CASSLFVAGGRYGYTF
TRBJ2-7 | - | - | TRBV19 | TGTGCCAGTAGTATAGATCGGGGTTACGAGCAGTACTTC | CASSIDRGYEQYF
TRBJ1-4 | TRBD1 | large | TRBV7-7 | TGTGCTAGCAGCCCCGGGACAGGGGGAGCAACTAATGAAAAACTGTTTTTT | CASSPGTGGATNEKLFF
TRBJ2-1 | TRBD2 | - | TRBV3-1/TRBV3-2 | TGTGCCAGCAGCCTGCATAGCGGGAGGGCCGGTGAGCAGTTCTTC | CASSLHSGRAGEQFF
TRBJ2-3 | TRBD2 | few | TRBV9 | TGTGCCAGCAGCCCTTCTCTAGCGGGAACAGATACGCAGTATTTT | CASSPSLAGTDTQYF
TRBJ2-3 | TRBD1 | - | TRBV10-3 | TGTGCCATCAGTAAGGGACAGACTATTAGCACAGATACGCAGTATTTT | CAISKGQTISTDTQYF
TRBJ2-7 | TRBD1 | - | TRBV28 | TGTGCCACAAAACGGGACAGGAGCTTCGACGAGCAGTACTTC | CATKRDRSFDEQYF
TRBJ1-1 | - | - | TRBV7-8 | TGTGCCAGCAGCTCCCCCGAGGGGAACACTGAAGCTTTCTTT | CASSSPEGNTEAFF